These 10 T cell receptor beta chains were all obtained from the same sample, sequenced in a study of T cells in Graves' hyperthyroidism and ophthalmopathy. Using RNA transcripts as the source, TCR beta CDR3 regions were amplified. The HTBI primer set served for first-round RT-PCR of the TCR CDR3. TCRdb redid the calling of the multiplex PCR reads with MiXCR, one entry per CDR3 protein. The table records hundreds of thousands of distinct CDR3 sequences, around 19% of them present only once. The sample taken for sequencing was blood. These TCRs come from a man aged 45-65 years with Graves' ophthalmopathy.

This clonotype was detected ten times or more. The chain links TRBV29-1 to TRBJ2-1, with 10 bases lining up with TRBD1. This CDR3 is 12 amino acids long. V gave up 7 bases and J gave up 9 bases; unmatched junction bases: 6. Germline CDR1 and CDR2: SQVTM and ANQGSEA. The CDR3 spells CSAGQGGGEQFF. For the CDR3, the DNA is TGCAGCGCCGGACAGGGGGGAGGTGAGCAGTTCTTC.

Turning to this clonotype: Possible read error: a much larger clone is one base away. This chain links TRBV9 with TRBJ1-1; weak D call: TRBD1 (6 bases). CDR3 length equals 13 residues. Trimming removed 0 bases at V and 3 bases at J, with 6 bases between. Germline V gene data show CDR1 as SGDLS and CDR2 as YYNGEE. The CDR3 loop reads CASSVGGHTEAFF. The CDR3, as DNA: TGTGCCAGCAGCGTAGGGGGGCACACTGAAGCTTTCTTT.

This clonotype has a handful of counts. The chain is built from TRBV3-1 and TRBJ1-4, with no clear D. The ends were cut back, 3 bases at V and 8 bases at J, with 13 bases in the middle. This CDR3 comprises 14 residues. Germline V lookup: CDR1 LGHDT, CDR2 YNNKEL (reference sequence). Here the CDR3 reads CASSHRAEREKLFF. The CDR3 nucleotides are TGTGCCAGCAGCCACCGGGCCGAAAGGGAAAAACTGTTTTTT. The full variable domain, in which reference TRBV3-1 and TRBJ1-4 provide the parts outside the CDR3, is DTAVSQTPKYLVTQMGNDKSIKCEQNLGHDTMYWYKQDSKKFLKIMFSYNNKELIINETVPNRFSPKSPDKAHLNLHINSLELGDSAVYFCASSHRAEREKLFFGSGTQLSVL.

This clonotype showed up many times. The rearrangement uses TRBV7-9 and TRBJ1-6; D uncertain. The germline V and J ends were trimmed by 2 bases and 7 bases, with 9 bases remaining between them. The germline gives CDR1 SEHNR, CDR2 FQNEAQ (reference sequence). This CDR3 is built from 14 residues. The CDR3 protein is CASSLINGNSPLHF. CDR3 nucleotides: TGTGCCAGCAGCTTAATCAATGGGAATTCACCCCTCCACTTT. The whole variable domain, filled in from reference TRBV7-9 and TRBJ1-6, reads DTGVSQNPRHKITKRGQNVTFRCDPISEHNRLYWYRQTLGQGPEFLTYFQNEAQLEKSRLLSDRFSAERPKGSFSTLEIQRTEQGDSAMYLCASSLINGNSPLHFGNGTRLTVT.

V usage is TRBV3-1 and J usage is TRBJ2-6; 8 positions agree with TRBD2. V shed 4 bases, J shed 4 bases, and the junction held 6 bases outside the gene matches. The CDR3 is 16 amino acids. Germline lookup yields CDR1 LGHDT and CDR2 YNNKEL (reference sequence). The CDR3 DNA is TGTGCCAGCAGCCTCCAGCGGGGGCCGGGGGCCAACGTCCTGACTTTC. This translates into CASSLQRGPGANVLTF.

This clonotype was seen many times. The rearrangement uses TRBV20-1 and TRBJ2-2; 10 bases are a match to TRBD2. Germline V gene sequence: CDR1 DFQATT, CDR2 SNEGSKA (reference sequence). Unmatched junction bases numbered 5, after V lost 5 bases and J lost 5 bases. The CDR3 runs 14 residues. DNA of the CDR3: TGCAGTGCTTTAGCGGGAGGAGGGACCGGGGAGCTGTTTTTT. Its protein is CSALAGGGTGELFF.

Written as DNA, the CDR3 is TGCAGTGCTAGTGCGCTCACAGGGACCTACAATGAGCAGTTCTTC. Residues: CSASALTGTYNEQFF. J is TRBJ2-1 and V is TRBV20-1; a possible D gene is TRBD1 (6 bases). Per germline, CDR1 DFQATT and CDR2 SNEGSKA (reference sequence). V lost 3 bases and J 2 bases, leaving 14 bases between the germline ends. CDR3 size: 15 residues.

V is TRBV12-3 or TRBV12-4 and J is TRBJ2-3; 12 nucleotides line up with TRBD2. The CDR3 runs 20 residues. V was clipped by 5 bases and J by 1 base; unmatched bases: 16. CDR3 in amino acids: CASSTGGTSGPYGGTDTQYF. The CDR3 DNA is TGTGCCAGCAGTACAGGGGGGACTAGCGGGCCCTATGGGGGCACAGATACGCAGTATTTT.

The gene calls are TRBV20-1 and TRBJ1-3, with TRBD1 matching over 7 bases. The CDR3 has 15 residues. V lost 2 bases and J lost 3; bases outside the gene matches: 7. CDR1 DFQATT and CDR2 SNEGSKA come from the germline V gene (reference sequence). The CDR3 is CSARPAQGSGNTIYF. DNA of the CDR3: TGCAGTGCTAGACCCGCACAGGGGAGTGGAAACACCATATATTTT.

The chain combines TRBV6-2 or TRBV6-3 with TRBJ2-4; 7 nucleotides align to TRBD1. The V gene end was trimmed by 8 bases and the J gene end by 8 bases; junction bases not matched to a gene: 9. The CDR3 is 13 residues long. CDR1 and CDR2 from the germline V gene are MNHEY and SVGEGT. DNA of the CDR3: TGTGCCAGCGGGTTAGGACAGGCCGACATTCAGTACTTC. It translates to CASGLGQADIQYF.